This note documents a single T cell receptor beta chain sequence. The record originates from a study of cytomegalovirus exposure and HLA in healthy donors. About the research overall: There were about 85 million unique TCRs (from HLA-typed donors) in an early data release.

The PCR ran on 60 Vbeta and 13 Jbeta primers. In the original processing: Later work found about 80 million unique TCR beta chains, with 9.5 million to 12 million shared. Assay: immunoSEQ multiplex PCR; the TCRdb copy retains only in-frame clones and omits some. The DNA was the basis for D and trimming; V, J and clone size are from that table. The sample includes about 210,000 clones. Germline values: CDR1 SNHLY, CDR2 FYNNEI. Losses at the gene ends were 6 bases for V and 6 bases for J; bases not matched to a gene: 4. The CDR3 covers 13 residues. This sequence was found in a woman younger than 45 in good health and CMV-seropositive. The material sequenced was PBMCs. V gene TRBV2 combines with J gene TRBJ2-3, with 9 nucleotides matching TRBD1. The CDR3 sequence: CASRGTGIDTQYF. In DNA form, the CDR3 reads TGTGCCAGCAGGGGGACAGGGATCGATACGCAGTATTTT.